What follows are 6 T cell receptor beta chains derived from one specimen sequenced in a study of blood T cell repertoires in COVID-19. Clones were sequenced by immunoSEQ multiplex PCR, and TCRdb holds only the in-frame ones, with some missing. This table holds over 200,000 clones, 70% to 90% found once. The sample taken for sequencing was peripheral blood. The receptors stem from a middle-aged man with COVID-19, enrolled during active disease.

Worth noting for this clone: The same CDR3 arises from other DNA sequences in this sample as well. J is TRBJ2-2 and V is TRBV18; the D is unclear. The CDR3 length is 15 residues. Germline CDR1 KGHSH, CDR2 LQKENI. Trimming shortened V by 1 base and J by 2 bases, and 8 bases separated the two germline ends. The DNA for the CDR3 is TGTGCCAGCTCACCACTTGCGGCCAACACCGGGGAGCTGTTTTTT. This sequence encodes CASSPLAANTGELFF.

The chain carries TRBV7-2 and TRBJ1-3, with no clear D. Trimming cost V 0 bases and J 2 bases, with 8 bases left between them. Germline CDR1 and CDR2: SGHTA and FQGNSA. The CDR3 length is 15 residues. The DNA of the CDR3 is TGTGCCAGCAGCTTAGCGCTACAGCCTGGAAACACCATATATTTT. Translated, it gives CASSLALQPGNTIYF. Filled out from reference TRBV7-2 and TRBJ1-3, the complete variable domain reads GAGVSQSPSNKVTEKGKDVELRCDPISGHTALYWYRQSLGQGLEFLIYFQGNSAPDKSGLPSDRFSAERTGGSVSTLTIQRTQQEDSAVYLCASSLALQPGNTIYFGEGSWLTVV.

The chain joins TRBV19 to TRBJ2-5; no reliable D call. CDR1 and CDR2 from the germline V gene are LNHDA and SQIVND (reference sequence). V was shortened by 0 bases and J by 1 base, with 3 bases between the two germline ends. This CDR3 is 13 amino acids long. CDR3 in DNA: TGTGCCAGTAGTATAGAGAGCCAAGAGACCCAGTACTTC. Translating gives CASSIESQETQYF.

V and J are TRBV19 and TRBJ1-5; D is possibly TRBD1 (5 bases). V lost 2 bases and J 7 bases, leaving 15 bases between the germline ends. Germline loops: CDR1 LNHDA, CDR2 SQIVND (reference sequence). The length of the CDR3 is 15 residues. The CDR3 sequence: CASSIIIGVYQPQHF. The CDR3 DNA reads as TGTGCCAGTAGTATAATCATAGGGGTTTACCAGCCCCAGCATTTT. Filled out from reference TRBV19 and TRBJ1-5, the complete variable domain reads DGGITQSPKYLFRKEGQNVTLSCEQNLNHDAMYWYRQDPGQGLRLIYYSQIVNDFQKGDIAEGYSVSREKKESFPLTVTSAQKNPTAFYLCASSIIIGVYQPQHFGDGTRLSIL.

The chain couples TRBV4-1 to TRBJ2-7; 10 bases are shared with TRBD2. The CDR3 spans 17 residues. V was clipped by 0 bases and J by 0 bases; unmatched bases: 5. CDR1 and CDR2 (germline): MGHRA, YSYEKL. Written as DNA, the CDR3 is TGCGCCAGCAGCCAAGATAGCGGGGGGACCTACTCCTACGAGCAGTACTTC. It yields the protein CASSQDSGGTYSYEQYF.

This chain connects TRBV14 to TRBJ2-2; perhaps TRBD2 as D (5 bases). The CDR3 runs to 14 residues. Germline V gives CDR1 SGHDN, CDR2 FVKESK. The V gene lost 8 bases and the J gene lost 1 base, with 11 bases spanning the gap. In DNA form, the CDR3 reads TGTGCCAGCTCGCCGGGGAAGAACACCGGGGAGCTGTTTTTT. Translating gives CASSPGKNTGELFF.